The rows below give T cell receptor beta chains drawn from one sample of a study of cytomegalovirus exposure and HLA in healthy donors. The assay was immunoSEQ multiplex PCR, and TCRdb's table has in-frame clones only and misses some. The table records some 180,000 clones, 80% of them present only once. Sequenced: PBMCs. These receptor sequences come from a woman between 25 and 40 years old in good health and CMV-seronegative. CDR3s include the opening cysteine and the closing phenylalanine or tryptophan. Fields, in order: clone size, V gene, J gene, D gene, CDR3 protein, CDR3 DNA. D genes are given only for firm matches. Part of the rows lack a size; the others show once, few, many or a class for expanded clones.

size: .; V: TRBV5-1; J: TRBJ1-2; D: .; CDR3: CASSLEQGVDGYTF; DNA: TGCGCCAGCAGCTTGGAACAGGGAGTGGACGGCTACACCTTC
size: .; V: TRBV10-3; J: TRBJ1-5; D: .; CDR3: CAISRTSGSLQPQHF; DNA: TGTGCCATCAGCCGTACGTCGGGGAGTCTGCAGCCCCAGCATTTT
size: .; V: TRBV4-1; J: TRBJ1-2; D: TRBD1; CDR3: CASSHGTGILGYGYTF; DNA: TGCGCCAGCAGCCACGGGACAGGGATCCTCGGCTATGGCTACACCTTC
size: .; V: TRBV25-1; J: TRBJ2-5; D: TRBD1; CDR3: CASSEYTGTGKETQYF; DNA: TGTGCCAGCAGTGAATATACTGGGACAGGGAAAGAGACCCAGTACTTC
size: few; V: TRBV4-1; J: TRBJ1-5; D: .; CDR3: CASSQGGRTSSNQPQHF; DNA: TGCGCCAGCAGCCAAGGGGGAAGGACAAGCAGCAATCAGCCCCAGCATTTT
size: .; V: TRBV5-6; J: TRBJ2-3; D: TRBD2; CDR3: CATLLAGGPGDTQYF; DNA: TGTGCCACACTGCTAGCGGGGGGGCCCGGAGATACGCAGTATTTT
size: .; V: TRBV5-1; J: TRBJ1-2; D: TRBD1; CDR3: CASRTGTGADGYTF; DNA: TGCGCCAGCAGAACCGGGACAGGGGCCGATGGCTACACCTTC
size: once; V: TRBV6-1; J: TRBJ2-5; D: .; CDR3: CASSGIGGETQYF; DNA: TGTGCCAGCAGTGGTATCGGTGGAGAGACCCAGTACTTC
size: .; V: TRBV19; J: TRBJ1-6; D: .; CDR3: CASSISPTGWDSPLHF; DNA: TGTGCCAGTAGTATATCCCCGACAGGTTGGGATTCACCCCTCCACTTT
size: once; V: TRBV30; J: TRBJ1-5; D: TRBD1; CDR3: CAWSIPGQGNQPQHF; DNA: TGTGCCTGGAGCATTCCGGGACAGGGGAATCAGCCCCAGCATTTT
size: .; V: TRBV7-9; J: TRBJ2-7; D: TRBD1; CDR3: CASRRGRFGLDEQYF; DNA: TGTGCCAGCAGGAGGGGGCGCTTTGGTCTGGACGAGCAGTACTTC
size: .; V: TRBV4-3; J: TRBJ1-6; D: TRBD1; CDR3: CASSQGDRVSPLHF; DNA: TGCGCCAGCAGCCAAGGGGACAGGGTTTCACCCCTCCACTTT
size: few; V: TRBV5-1; J: TRBJ1-1; D: TRBD1; CDR3: CASRKNWDRGMNTEAFF; DNA: TGCGCCAGCAGAAAGAACTGGGACAGGGGCATGAACACTGAAGCTTTCTTT
size: once; V: TRBV9; J: TRBJ1-2; D: TRBD1; CDR3: CASSPTGTGRLGYTF; DNA: TGTGCCAGCAGCCCAACCGGGACAGGGCGGCTTGGCTACACCTTC
size: once; V: TRBV27; J: TRBJ2-1; D: .; CDR3: CASSLYGPASSSYNEQFF; DNA: TGTGCCAGCAGTTTATATGGGCCGGCCTCGAGCTCCTACAATGAGCAGTTCTTC
size: .; V: TRBV4-1; J: TRBJ1-1; D: TRBD1; CDR3: CASSRQGTEAFF; DNA: TGCGCCAGCAGCCGACAGGGCACTGAAGCTTTCTTT
size: .; V: TRBV5-8; J: TRBJ1-4; D: TRBD1; CDR3: CASSSTGEPTNEKLFF; DNA: TGTGCCAGCAGCTCAACAGGGGAGCCGACTAATGAAAAACTGTTTTTT
size: .; V: TRBV10-3; J: TRBJ2-5; D: TRBD1; CDR3: CAIRPTGSYQETQYF; DNA: TGTGCCATCAGGCCGACAGGGTCGTACCAAGAGACCCAGTACTTC
size: .; V: TRBV7-6; J: TRBJ1-3; D: .; CDR3: CASSFFVGANRSSGNTIYF; DNA: TGTGCCAGCAGCTTTTTCGTTGGGGCGAACAGGAGCTCTGGAAACACCATATATTTT
size: .; V: TRBV25-1; J: TRBJ2-7; D: TRBD1; CDR3: CASRAPGQGIEQYF; DNA: TGTGCCAGCAGGGCCCCGGGACAGGGGATCGAGCAGTACTTC
size: .; V: TRBV18; J: TRBJ1-2; D: TRBD1; CDR3: CASSPSGTGLGYTF; DNA: TGTGCCAGCTCACCATCCGGGACAGGGCTTGGCTACACCTTC
size: .; V: TRBV6-5; J: TRBJ2-3; D: .; CDR3: CASSYSFTGLQDTQYF; DNA: TGTGCCAGCAGTTACTCTTTTACGGGGTTGCAAGATACGCAGTATTTT
size: .; V: TRBV27; J: TRBJ1-6; D: .; CDR3: CASSLLVGSSYNSPLHF; DNA: TGTGCCAGCAGTTTATTGGTCGGGAGCTCCTATAATTCACCCCTCCACTTT
size: few; V: TRBV2; J: TRBJ2-1; D: .; CDR3: CASSELAIYNEQFF; DNA: TGTGCCAGCAGTGAACTAGCGATCTACAATGAGCAGTTCTTC
size: .; V: TRBV29-1; J: TRBJ1-4; D: .; CDR3: CSVVAATNEKLFF; DNA: TGCAGCGTTGTGGCAGCAACTAATGAAAAACTGTTTTTT
size: .; V: TRBV7-6; J: TRBJ2-2; D: .; CDR3: CASSSVPAGINTGELFF; DNA: TGTGCCAGCAGCTCGGTCCCAGCGGGTATTAACACCGGGGAGCTGTTTTTT
size: .; V: TRBV7-2; J: TRBJ2-3; D: .; CDR3: CASSLGGERLTQYF; DNA: TGTGCCAGCAGCTTAGGTGGGGAGCGCCTTACGCAGTATTTT
size: .; V: TRBV6-5; J: TRBJ1-6; D: TRBD1; CDR3: CASTTTGRNSPLHF; DNA: TGTGCCAGCACTACGACAGGGAGAAATTCACCCCTCCACTTT
size: .; V: TRBV6-5; J: TRBJ1-1; D: TRBD1; CDR3: CASRMDRATEAFF; DNA: TGTGCCAGCAGGATGGACAGGGCCACTGAAGCTTTCTTT
size: .; V: TRBV9; J: TRBJ2-5; D: TRBD1; CDR3: CASSSQGVGGQETQYF; DNA: TGTGCCAGCAGCTCCCAGGGGGTAGGGGGCCAGGAGACCCAGTACTTC
size: .; V: TRBV2; J: TRBJ2-7; D: TRBD1; CDR3: CATWAGGAEEQYF; DNA: TGTGCCACCTGGGCAGGGGGCGCGGAAGAGCAGTACTTC
size: .; V: TRBV5-1; J: TRBJ2-7; D: .; CDR3: CASSLAFDSSYEQYF; DNA: TGCGCCAGCAGCTTGGCCTTCGACAGCTCCTACGAGCAGTACTTC
size: .; V: TRBV6-6; J: TRBJ1-4; D: TRBD1; CDR3: CASSQGQRAEKLFF; DNA: TGTGCCAGCAGTCAGGGACAGCGTGCTGAAAAACTGTTTTTT
size: .; V: TRBV10-3; J: TRBJ1-1; D: TRBD1; CDR3: CAISTHRDRFGTEAFF; DNA: TGTGCCATCAGTACCCACCGGGACAGGTTTGGCACTGAAGCTTTCTTT
size: .; V: TRBV7-3; J: TRBJ2-3; D: .; CDR3: CASSLQGGTQYF; DNA: TGTGCCAGCAGCTTACAGGGGGGTACGCAGTATTTT
size: .; V: TRBV9; J: TRBJ2-5; D: TRBD1; CDR3: CASSVAGQGGETQYF; DNA: TGTGCCAGCAGCGTAGCCGGACAGGGCGGGGAGACCCAGTACTTC
size: .; V: TRBV7-2; J: TRBJ1-4; D: TRBD1; CDR3: CASSLVGTGSNEKLFF; DNA: TGTGCCAGCAGCTTAGTAGGGACAGGTTCTAATGAAAAACTGTTTTTT
size: .; V: TRBV6-1; J: TRBJ2-7; D: .; CDR3: CASSPLYEQYF; DNA: TGTGCCAGCAGCCCCCTCTACGAGCAGTACTTC
size: few; V: TRBV27; J: TRBJ1-6; D: TRBD1; CDR3: CASSSITGGSSPLHF; DNA: TGTGCCAGCAGTTCCATAACAGGGGGCAGTTCACCCCTCCACTTT
size: .; V: TRBV30; J: TRBJ1-1; D: .; CDR3: CAWDTGNTEAFF; DNA: TGTGCCTGGGATACAGGGAACACTGAAGCTTTCTTT
size: few; V: TRBV6-5; J: TRBJ2-7; D: TRBD1; CDR3: CASSPTPGQGYEQYF; DNA: TGTGCCAGCAGTCCAACCCCGGGACAGGGCTACGAGCAGTACTTC
size: .; V: TRBV7-9; J: TRBJ2-5; D: TRBD2; CDR3: CASSSPASGGYGTQYF; DNA: TGTGCCAGCAGCTCTCCGGCTAGCGGGGGGTACGGGACCCAGTACTTC
size: .; V: TRBV7-9; J: TRBJ2-2; D: TRBD1; CDR3: CASSRQGRAGELFF; DNA: TGTGCCAGCAGCCGACAGGGTCGGGCCGGGGAGCTGTTTTTT
size: .; V: TRBV5-1; J: TRBJ1-1; D: TRBD1; CDR3: CASSSGQGDTEAFF; DNA: TGCGCCAGCAGCTCCGGACAGGGGGACACTGAAGCTTTCTTT
size: .; V: TRBV10-2; J: TRBJ2-5; D: TRBD1; CDR3: CASSAGQGAGETQYF; DNA: TGCGCCAGCAGTGCCGGACAGGGGGCGGGGGAGACCCAGTACTTC
size: few; V: TRBV11-1; J: TRBJ2-5; D: TRBD2; CDR3: CASSYPGLAGRRETQYF; DNA: TGTGCCAGCAGCTATCCGGGACTAGCGGGACGGCGGGAGACCCAGTACTTC
size: .; V: TRBV2; J: TRBJ1-1; D: .; CDR3: CASTTEMNTEAFF; DNA: TGTGCCAGCACTACAGAGATGAACACTGAAGCTTTCTTT
size: once; V: TRBV6-1; J: TRBJ1-2; D: .; CDR3: CASSGKGLITYGYTF; DNA: TGTGCCAGCAGTGGAAAAGGACTGATCACTTATGGCTACACCTTC
size: .; V: TRBV7-3; J: TRBJ2-1; D: TRBD2; CDR3: CASSGAGLAGGNEQFF; DNA: TGTGCCAGCAGCGGAGCGGGACTAGCGGGGGGTAATGAGCAGTTCTTC
size: .; V: TRBV7-9; J: TRBJ2-2; D: TRBD2; CDR3: CASSSLAGGFSTGELFF; DNA: TGTGCCAGCAGCTCCTTAGCGGGGGGTTTTAGCACCGGGGAGCTGTTTTTT
size: .; V: TRBV7-2; J: TRBJ2-7; D: .; CDR3: CASSLVRAGSYEQYF; DNA: TGTGCCAGCAGCTTAGTTCGGGCAGGGTCCTACGAGCAGTACTTC
size: .; V: TRBV30; J: TRBJ1-1; D: TRBD1; CDR3: CAWRTGGWFNTEAFF; DNA: TGTGCCTGGAGGACAGGGGGCTGGTTTAACACTGAAGCTTTCTTT
size: .; V: TRBV10-2; J: TRBJ1-3; D: TRBD1; CDR3: CASSPTGTGAGNTIYF; DNA: TGCGCCAGCAGTCCAACCGGGACAGGGGCTGGAAACACCATATATTTT
size: .; V: TRBV7-9; J: TRBJ2-2; D: TRBD1; CDR3: CASSSRGITGTGELFF; DNA: TGTGCCAGCAGCTCCAGGGGGATTACGGGGACCGGGGAGCTGTTTTTT
size: .; V: TRBV7-2; J: TRBJ2-1; D: TRBD2; CDR3: CASSLGRGEQFF; DNA: TGTGCCAGCAGCTTAGGGCGGGGGGAGCAGTTCTTC
size: .; V: TRBV5-1; J: TRBJ1-2; D: TRBD1; CDR3: CASSLGTGAGGYTF; DNA: TGCGCCAGCAGCTTGGGGACAGGGGCCGGGGGCTACACCTTC
size: .; V: TRBV9; J: TRBJ2-1; D: TRBD2; CDR3: CASSVGRPSGYNEQFF; DNA: TGTGCCAGCAGCGTAGGTAGGCCTAGCGGATACAATGAGCAGTTCTTC
size: once; V: TRBV15; J: TRBJ2-5; D: .; CDR3: CATSRDQGSQETQYF; DNA: TGTGCCACCAGCAGAGACCAGGGGTCCCAAGAGACCCAGTACTTC